This TCR beta chain came from a study of identical twins. The study, taken as a whole, reports: Some out-of-frame alpha sequences were shared by twins, and these showed excess low generation probability.

Trimming left V 6 bases short and J 1 base short, with 12 bases between. CDR1 and CDR2 from the germline V gene are MRHNA and SNTAGT. This CDR3 is built from 15 residues. There are a few counts of this clonotype. Its antigen is unidentified. MiXCR, applied by TCRdb to the 5' RACE reads, yields one record per CDR3 protein. The sample includes around 490,000 distinct CDR3 sequences, roughly 15% of them seen just once. The sample also formed part of further work on yellow fever vaccine responses in identical twins. That paper notes: Convergence reportedly seemed to mark part of the twins' vaccine T cell response, with personalization marking the rest.

The rearrangement links TRBV6-4 to TRBJ2-2; D unclear. Sequences were obtained from CD4+ T cells sorted from blood. The clonotype was recovered from a woman between 18 and 29 years old in good health. CDR3 coding DNA: TGTGCCAGCAGCACCGGGCCTATGAACACCGGGGAGCTGTTTTTT. Translated: CASSTGPMNTGELFF.